Described below is a single TCR beta chain sequence and its context. Antigen: not known. TCRdb fed the reads into MiXCR, producing one record per CDR3 protein. The data show some 390,000 distinct CDR3 sequences, roughly 18% seen once. This entry belongs to a study of T cell repertoires in cytomegalovirus infection. Study-level background: Indications of both CMV infection and matching HLA type were provided by public TCR beta signatures. Whole-study results and caveats: Totalled public TCR beta family frequency picked out people who carried CMV plus the relevant HLA. The ex vivo response showed dominance by HLA-C-restricted CMV-specific TCR beta clonotypes.

V gave up 4 bases and J gave up 1 base, with 13 bases separating them. Germline loops: CDR1 SQVTM, CDR2 ANQGSEA. The CDR3 is made up of 14 amino acids. V gene TRBV29-1 combines with J gene TRBJ2-5; D may match TRBD1 or TRBD2 (5 bases each). Sequenced input: PBMCs. This receptor was taken from a human donor in good health (CMV status not recorded). Some clones in this sample may be carry-over from other donors' samples. CDR3 bases: TGCAGCGTTGGAACCCGGGGCAGCCAAGAGACCCAGTACTTC. Translation: CSVGTRGSQETQYF.